A selection of T cell receptor beta chains follows, all from one sample in a study of blood T cell repertoires in COVID-19. The repertoire was sequenced with immunoSEQ multiplex PCR; TCRdb's copy has only in-frame clones and lacks some. Of roughly 250,000 clones listed, 65% to 85% are singletons. The specimen sequenced was peripheral blood. All receptors derive from a man in his forties with active or convalescent COVID-19. Each CDR3 is given with its conserved first and last residue. The order of the fields is V gene, D gene, clone size, J gene, CDR3 protein, CDR3 DNA. A D gene is named only where the DNA matches it firmly. The size field is filled for only some rows; it gives once, few, many or a size class.

TRBV24-1,.,.,TRBJ2-7,CAISDFGQSYEQYF,TGTGCCATCAGTGATTTTGGGCAATCCTACGAGCAGTACTTC
TRBV9,TRBD2,.,TRBJ2-3,CASSVGYGGGTDTQYF,TGTGCCAGCAGCGTAGGGTACGGGGGGGGCACAGATACGCAGTATTTT
TRBV19,.,.,TRBJ1-2,CASSIVGGYGYTF,TGTGCCAGTAGTATAGTAGGCGGCTATGGCTACACCTTC
TRBV6-5,.,.,TRBJ1-3,CASSYLASSGNTIYF,TGTGCCAGCAGTTATCTGGCAAGCTCTGGAAACACCATATATTTT
TRBV10-3,TRBD1,.,TRBJ1-5,CAISPGTGASSNQPQHF,TGTGCCATCAGCCCCGGGACAGGCGCGTCTAGCAATCAGCCCCAGCATTTT
TRBV6-1,TRBD1,once,TRBJ1-4,CASSVWQGVGTNEKLFF,TGTGCCAGCAGTGTTTGGCAGGGGGTCGGTACTAATGAAAAACTGTTTTTT
TRBV10-3,.,.,TRBJ2-7,CAISETGLGPYEQYF,TGTGCCATCAGTGAGACAGGGCTAGGTCCCTACGAGCAGTACTTC
TRBV7-8,TRBD2,.,TRBJ2-3,CASSPSGRPESDTQYF,TGTGCCAGCAGCCCTAGCGGGAGGCCTGAGTCAGATACGCAGTATTTT
TRBV7-2,TRBD2,.,TRBJ2-1,CASSTGGEGRNEQFF,TGTGCCAGCAGCACCGGGGGGGAGGGGCGCAATGAGCAGTTCTTC
TRBV11-3,.,.,TRBJ2-3,CASSLGKGEDTQYF,TGTGCCAGCAGCTTGGGTAAAGGGGAAGATACGCAGTATTTT
TRBV12-3/TRBV12-4,.,.,TRBJ1-2,CASSSGSFYGYTF,TGTGCCAGCAGTTCTGGGAGCTTCTATGGCTACACCTTC
TRBV6-5,.,.,TRBJ1-1,CASSTGTGEAFF,TGTGCCAGCAGTACAGGGACCGGTGAAGCTTTCTTT
TRBV6-1,TRBD2,few,TRBJ2-5,CASSGRGLAWRETQYF,TGTGCCAGCAGTGGGAGGGGACTAGCGTGGCGGGAGACCCAGTACTTC
TRBV27,TRBD1,.,TRBJ1-2,CASSLDREEGYTF,TGTGCCAGCAGTCTCGACAGGGAAGAAGGCTACACCTTC
TRBV7-6,TRBD2,many,TRBJ2-2,CASSLSGGGRYTGELFF,TGTGCCAGCAGCTTAAGCGGCGGGGGGAGGTACACCGGGGAGCTGTTTTTT
TRBV16,.,once,TRBJ2-1,CASSQSGLYNEQFF,TGTGCCAGCAGCCAATCTGGACTCTACAATGAGCAGTTCTTC
TRBV7-8,.,.,TRBJ1-1,CASSLPNTRGGTEAFF,TGTGCCAGCAGCTTACCCAATACCCGCGGTGGCACTGAAGCTTTCTTT
TRBV27,.,few,TRBJ1-1,CASSLFMNTEAFF,TGTGCCAGCAGTTTATTCATGAACACTGAAGCTTTCTTT
TRBV6-5,.,.,TRBJ1-6,CASSYSEIGGGALHF,TGTGCCAGCAGTTACTCTGAGATAGGGGGGGGAGCCCTCCACTTT
TRBV11-3,.,.,TRBJ2-2,CASSLAPGDGELFF,TGTGCCAGCAGCTTAGCCCCCGGGGACGGGGAGCTGTTTTTT
TRBV18,.,few,TRBJ1-3,CASSTPGRAGNTIYF,TGTGCCAGCTCAACTCCTGGGAGGGCCGGAAACACCATATATTTT
TRBV27,.,once,TRBJ1-1,CASSLYGAGETEAFF,TGTGCCAGCAGTTTATACGGAGCAGGGGAGACTGAAGCTTTCTTT